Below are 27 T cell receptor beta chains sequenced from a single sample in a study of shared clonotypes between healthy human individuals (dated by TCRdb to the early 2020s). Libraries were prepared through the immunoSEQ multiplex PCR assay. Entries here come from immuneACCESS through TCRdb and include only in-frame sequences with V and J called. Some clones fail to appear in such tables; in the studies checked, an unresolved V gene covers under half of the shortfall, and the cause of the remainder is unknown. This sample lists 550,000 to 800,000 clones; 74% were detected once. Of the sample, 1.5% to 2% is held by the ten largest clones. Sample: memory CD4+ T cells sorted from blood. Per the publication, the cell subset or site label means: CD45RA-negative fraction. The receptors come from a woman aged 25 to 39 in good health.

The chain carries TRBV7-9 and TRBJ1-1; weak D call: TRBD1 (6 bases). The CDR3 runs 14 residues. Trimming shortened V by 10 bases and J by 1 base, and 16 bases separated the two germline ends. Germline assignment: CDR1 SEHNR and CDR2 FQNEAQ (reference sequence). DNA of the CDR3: TGTGCCACCGGAGGGGGGTATGAGAACACTGAAGCTTTCTTT. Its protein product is CATGGGYENTEAFF.

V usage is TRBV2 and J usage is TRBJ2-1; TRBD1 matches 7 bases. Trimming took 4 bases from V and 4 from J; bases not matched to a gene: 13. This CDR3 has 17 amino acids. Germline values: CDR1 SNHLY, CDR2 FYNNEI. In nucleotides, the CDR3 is TGTGCCAGCAGTGTCGAGTTTTGGACAGGATCTTACAATGAGCAGTTCTTC. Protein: CASSVEFWTGSYNEQFF.

Here the CDR3 DNA reads TGTGCCAGCAGTTCACCCAGGGGGGGCGGAGCGACCTACGAGCAGTACTTC. Translated: CASSSPRGGGATYEQYF. The gene calls are TRBV28 and TRBJ2-7; D possibly uses TRBD1 or TRBD2 (7 bases each). The CDR3 consists of 17 residues. V was clipped by 4 bases and J by 2 bases, with 21 bases between them. Germline-derived CDR1 and CDR2 are MDHEN and SYDVKM.

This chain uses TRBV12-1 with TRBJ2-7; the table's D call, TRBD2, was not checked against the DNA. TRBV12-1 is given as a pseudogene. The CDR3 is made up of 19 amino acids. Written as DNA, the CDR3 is TGTGCCAGCTTGGTATCCGTTACTAGCGGCCAAACGTGGTCCTACGAGCAGTACTTC. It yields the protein CASLVSVTSGQTWSYEQYF.

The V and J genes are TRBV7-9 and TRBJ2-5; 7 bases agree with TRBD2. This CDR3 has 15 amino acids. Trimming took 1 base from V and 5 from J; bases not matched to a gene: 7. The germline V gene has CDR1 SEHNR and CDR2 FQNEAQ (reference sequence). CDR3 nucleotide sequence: TGTGCCAGCAGCTTAGGGGCGGGAGTCACTGAGACCCAGTACTTC. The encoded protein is CASSLGAGVTETQYF.

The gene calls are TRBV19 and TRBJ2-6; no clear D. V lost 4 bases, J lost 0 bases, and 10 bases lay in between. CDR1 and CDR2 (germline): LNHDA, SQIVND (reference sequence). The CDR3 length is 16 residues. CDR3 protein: CASSTQGLSGANVLTF. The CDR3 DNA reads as TGTGCCAGTAGTACCCAAGGGCTCTCTGGGGCCAACGTCCTGACTTTC.

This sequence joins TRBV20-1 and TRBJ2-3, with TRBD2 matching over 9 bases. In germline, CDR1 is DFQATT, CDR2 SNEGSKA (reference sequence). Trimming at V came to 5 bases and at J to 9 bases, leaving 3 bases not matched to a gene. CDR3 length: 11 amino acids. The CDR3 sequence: CSAGTSITQYF. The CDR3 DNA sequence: TGCAGTGCTGGGACTAGCATCACGCAGTATTTT.

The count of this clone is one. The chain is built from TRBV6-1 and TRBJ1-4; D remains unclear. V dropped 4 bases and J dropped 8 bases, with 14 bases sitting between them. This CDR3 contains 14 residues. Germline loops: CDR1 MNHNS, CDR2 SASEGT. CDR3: CASSARIIGEKLFF. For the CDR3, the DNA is TGTGCCAGCAGTGCGCGGATAATTGGGGAAAAACTGTTTTTT.

CDR3 residues: CASLRGNTIYF. Here the CDR3 DNA reads TGTGCCAGCTTGAGGGGAAACACCATATATTTT. J is TRBJ1-3 and V is TRBV6-6; D gene unclear. Germline-derived CDR1 and CDR2 are MNHNY and SVGAGI (reference sequence). The CDR3 runs to 11 residues. Trimming took 8 bases from V and 4 from J, leaving 6 bases between them.

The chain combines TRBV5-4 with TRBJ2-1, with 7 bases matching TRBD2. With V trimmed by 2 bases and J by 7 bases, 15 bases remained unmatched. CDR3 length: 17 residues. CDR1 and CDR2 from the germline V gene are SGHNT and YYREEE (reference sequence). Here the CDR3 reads CASSFFAGAEVGNEQFF. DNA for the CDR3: TGTGCCAGCAGCTTTTTTGCGGGAGCGGAGGTAGGGAATGAGCAGTTCTTC.

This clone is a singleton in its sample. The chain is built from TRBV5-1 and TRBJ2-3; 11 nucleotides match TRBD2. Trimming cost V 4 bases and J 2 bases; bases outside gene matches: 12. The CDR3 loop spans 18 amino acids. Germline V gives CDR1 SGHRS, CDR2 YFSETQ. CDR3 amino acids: CASSNVPGLAGITDTQYF. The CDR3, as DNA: TGCGCCAGCAGCAATGTCCCCGGACTAGCGGGTATCACAGATACGCAGTATTTT.

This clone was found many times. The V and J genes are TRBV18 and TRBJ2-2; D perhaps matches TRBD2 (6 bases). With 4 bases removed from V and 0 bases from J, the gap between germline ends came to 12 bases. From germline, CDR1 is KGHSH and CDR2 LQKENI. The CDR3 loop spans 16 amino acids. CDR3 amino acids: CASSHRDSANTGELFF. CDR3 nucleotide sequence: TGTGCCAGCTCACACCGGGACTCGGCGAACACCGGGGAGCTGTTTTTT.

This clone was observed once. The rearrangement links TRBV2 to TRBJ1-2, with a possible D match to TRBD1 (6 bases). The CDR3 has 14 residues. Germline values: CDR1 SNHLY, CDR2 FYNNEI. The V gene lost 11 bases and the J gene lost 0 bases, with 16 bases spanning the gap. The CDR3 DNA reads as TGTGCCTTAGCGGGCAGGGGCGCTAACTATGGCTACACCTTC. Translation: CALAGRGANYGYTF.

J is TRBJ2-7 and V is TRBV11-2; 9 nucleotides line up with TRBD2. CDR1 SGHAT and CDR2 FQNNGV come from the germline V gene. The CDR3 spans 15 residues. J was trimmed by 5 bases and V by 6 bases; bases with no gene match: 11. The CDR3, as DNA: TGTGCCAGCAGGAGGCTGGGTAGCGGGAGCAACGAGCAGTACTTC. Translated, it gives CASRRLGSGSNEQYF.

The CDR3 coding sequence is TGTGCCAGCAGCTTAAGCCGACGGGGGGGGACTTATGGCTACACCTTC. It specifies CASSLSRRGGTYGYTF. This chain links TRBV11-2 with TRBJ1-2, with a tentative D call TRBD1 (5 bases). CDR1 and CDR2 from the germline V gene are SGHAT and FQNNGV. The CDR3 is 16 amino acids. V was cut by 2 bases and J by 5 bases, with 18 bases left in between.

The CDR3 sequence: CASSGTNEQFF. In nucleotides, the CDR3 is TGTGCCAGCAGCGGGACCAATGAGCAGTTCTTC. This chain connects TRBV2 to TRBJ2-1, with D perhaps given as TRBD1 or TRBD2 (5 bases each). Germline V gene sequence: CDR1 SNHLY, CDR2 FYNNEI. Between the trimmed V and J ends, which lost 6 bases and 6 bases, there was a span of 6 bases. The CDR3 is made up of 11 amino acids.

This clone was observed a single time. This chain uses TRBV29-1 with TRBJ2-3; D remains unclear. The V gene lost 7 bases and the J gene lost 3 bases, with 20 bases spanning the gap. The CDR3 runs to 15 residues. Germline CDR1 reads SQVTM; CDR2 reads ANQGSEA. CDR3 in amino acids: CSAQFLAEKTDTQYF. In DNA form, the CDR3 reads TGCAGCGCCCAGTTTTTGGCAGAGAAAACAGATACGCAGTATTTT.

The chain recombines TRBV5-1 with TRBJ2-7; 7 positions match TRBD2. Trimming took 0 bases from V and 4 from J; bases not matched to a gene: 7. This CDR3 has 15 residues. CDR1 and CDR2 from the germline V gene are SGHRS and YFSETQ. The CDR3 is CASSLVAGDYYEQYF. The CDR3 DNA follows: TGCGCCAGCAGCTTGGTCGCGGGAGACTATTACGAGCAGTACTTC.

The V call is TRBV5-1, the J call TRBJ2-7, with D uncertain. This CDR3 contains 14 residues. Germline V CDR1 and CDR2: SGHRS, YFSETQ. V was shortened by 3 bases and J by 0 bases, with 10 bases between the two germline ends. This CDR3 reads CASSSVGSSYEQYF. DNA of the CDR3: TGCGCCAGCAGCTCGGTAGGAAGCTCCTACGAGCAGTACTTC.

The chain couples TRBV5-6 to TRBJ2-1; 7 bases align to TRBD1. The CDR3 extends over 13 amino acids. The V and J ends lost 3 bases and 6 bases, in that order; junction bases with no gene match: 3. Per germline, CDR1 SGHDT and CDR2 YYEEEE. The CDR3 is CASSWDRLNEQFF. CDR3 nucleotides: TGTGCCAGCAGCTGGGACAGACTCAATGAGCAGTTCTTC. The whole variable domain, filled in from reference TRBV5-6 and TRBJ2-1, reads DAGVTQSPTHLIKTRGQQVTLRCSPKSGHDTVSWYQQALGQGPQFIFQYYEEEERQRGNFPDRFSGHQFPNYSSELNVNALLLGDSALYLCASSWDRLNEQFFGPGTRLTVL.

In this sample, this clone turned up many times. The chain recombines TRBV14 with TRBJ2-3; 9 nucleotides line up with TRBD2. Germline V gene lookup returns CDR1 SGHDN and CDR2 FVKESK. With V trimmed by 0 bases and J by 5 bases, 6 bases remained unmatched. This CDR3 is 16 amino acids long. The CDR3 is CASSQDWLAGRDTQYF. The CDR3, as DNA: TGTGCCAGCAGCCAAGATTGGCTAGCGGGACGAGATACGCAGTATTTT.

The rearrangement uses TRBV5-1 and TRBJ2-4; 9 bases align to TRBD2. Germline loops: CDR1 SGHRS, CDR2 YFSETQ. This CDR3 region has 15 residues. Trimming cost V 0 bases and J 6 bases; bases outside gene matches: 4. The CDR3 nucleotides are TGCGCCAGCAGCTTGGCGGGGACTAGCTCAAACATTCAGTACTTC. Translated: CASSLAGTSSNIQYF.

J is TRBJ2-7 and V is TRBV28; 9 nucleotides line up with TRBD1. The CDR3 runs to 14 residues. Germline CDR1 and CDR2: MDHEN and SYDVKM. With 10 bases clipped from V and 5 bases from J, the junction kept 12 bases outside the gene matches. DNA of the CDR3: TGTGCCACCAATACCGGGACAGGGATAGACGAGCAGTACTTC. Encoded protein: CATNTGTGIDEQYF.

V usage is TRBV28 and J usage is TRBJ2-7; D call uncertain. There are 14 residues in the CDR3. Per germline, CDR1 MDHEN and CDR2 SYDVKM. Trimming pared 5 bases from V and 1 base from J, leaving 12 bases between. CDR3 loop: CASSRGRVSYEQYF. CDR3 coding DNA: TGTGCCAGCAGTCGTGGACGGGTATCCTACGAGCAGTACTTC.

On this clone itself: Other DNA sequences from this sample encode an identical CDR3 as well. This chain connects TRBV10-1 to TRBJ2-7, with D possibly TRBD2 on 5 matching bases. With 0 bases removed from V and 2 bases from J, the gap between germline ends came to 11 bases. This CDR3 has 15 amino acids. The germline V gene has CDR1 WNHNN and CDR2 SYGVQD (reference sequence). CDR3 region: CASSESLDGTYEQYF. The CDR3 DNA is TGCGCCAGCAGTGAGTCCCTGGACGGGACCTACGAGCAGTACTTC.

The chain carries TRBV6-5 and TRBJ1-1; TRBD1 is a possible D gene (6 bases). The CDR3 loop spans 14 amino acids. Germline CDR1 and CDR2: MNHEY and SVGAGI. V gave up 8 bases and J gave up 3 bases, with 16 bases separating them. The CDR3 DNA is TGTGCCAGCCAGCCCAACAGGGATTACACTGAAGCTTTCTTT. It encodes CASQPNRDYTEAFF.

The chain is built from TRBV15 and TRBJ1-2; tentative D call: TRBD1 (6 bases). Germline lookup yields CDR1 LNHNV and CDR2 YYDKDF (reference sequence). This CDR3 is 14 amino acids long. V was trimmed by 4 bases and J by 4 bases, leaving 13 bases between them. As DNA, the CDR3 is TGTGCCACCAGCACCAGCACAGGGTCCTATGGCTACACCTTC. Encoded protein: CATSTSTGSYGYTF.